This is a list of T cell receptor beta chains from one sample in a study of T-cell memory formation after mild COVID-19. TCRdb called the 5' RACE reads again in MiXCR, with one record for every CDR3 protein. The data show about 440,000 distinct CDR3 sequences, with about 19% seen just once and around 8.4% held by the top ten. The sequenced sample was PBMCs or a T cell subset sorted from them (not recorded which). These TCRs come from an adult woman who had mild COVID-19 (a few samples of this study predate the infection). Cell type and time point are not known. Each CDR3 is given with its conserved first and last residue. D genes are given only for firm matches. Size is omitted from some rows. Given values are once, few, many or a class for expanded clones.

TRBV7-8	TRBD2	15	TRBJ2-7	.	CASRIRTSGTYEQYF	TGTGCCAGCAGGATCCGGACTAGCGGAACCTACGAGCAGTACTTC
TRBV5-1	.	14	TRBJ2-7	.	CASLRGPSSYEQYF	TGCGCCAGCTTGCGGGGCCCGAGCTCCTACGAGCAGTACTTC
TRBV7-9	TRBD2	16	TRBJ2-7	few	CASSLRTSGSSYEQYF	TGTGCCAGCAGCTTGCGGACTAGCGGGAGCTCCTACGAGCAGTACTTC
TRBV12-3/TRBV12-4	.	16	TRBJ1-5	.	CASSFGSGWSNQPQHF	TGTGCCAGCAGTTTTGGTAGTGGATGGAGCAATCAGCCCCAGCATTTT
TRBV7-6	.	13	TRBJ2-2	.	CASSSPAGGELFF	TGTGCCAGCAGCTCCCCAGCCGGCGGGGAGCTGTTTTTT
TRBV7-2	.	14	TRBJ1-6	few	CASTRTVNNSPLHF	TGTGCCAGCACCAGGACAGTCAATAATTCACCCCTCCACTTT
TRBV28	.	15	TRBJ2-2	.	CASSPRRTNTGELFF	TGTGCCAGCAGTCCTCGAAGAACGAACACCGGGGAGCTGTTTTTT
TRBV3-1	TRBD2	14	TRBJ2-1	few	CASVPGGRPNEQFF	TGTGCCAGCGTACCGGGAGGTAGACCAAATGAGCAGTTCTTC
TRBV5-6	.	11	TRBJ2-2	many	CASSLHGELFF	TGTGCCAGCAGCTTGCACGGGGAGCTGTTTTTT
TRBV27	.	14	TRBJ2-7	.	CASSLAGARHEQYF	TGTGCCAGCAGTCTCGCAGGGGCGCGTCACGAGCAGTACTTC
TRBV7-9	TRBD2	13	TRBJ2-3	.	CASILADQDTQYF	TGTGCCAGCATCCTAGCGGACCAAGATACGCAGTATTTT
TRBV7-2	.	12	TRBJ1-2	few	CASSFGGLRYTF	TGTGCCAGCAGCTTTGGGGGTTTGCGCTACACCTTC
TRBV6-5	.	15	TRBJ2-7	.	CASRRVGPSSYEQYF	TGTGCCAGCAGGAGGGTAGGGCCGAGCTCCTACGAGCAGTACTTC
TRBV4-1	.	13	TRBJ2-5	.	CASSPLDPKTQYF	TGCGCCAGCAGTCCCTTGGACCCGAAGACCCAGTACTTC
TRBV10-3	TRBD1	15	TRBJ1-1	.	CAISGETGINTEAFF	TGTGCCATCAGTGGAGAGACAGGGATCAACACTGAAGCTTTCTTT